This is a list of T cell receptor beta chains from one sample in a study of blood T cell repertoires in COVID-19. The assay was immunoSEQ multiplex PCR, and TCRdb's table has in-frame clones only and misses some. The table lists roughly 150,000 clones, 83% of them singletons. Sequences were obtained from peripheral blood. The receptors were sampled from a woman older than 75 with acute or convalescent COVID-19. Both conserved end residues are part of each CDR3. The order of the fields is D gene, V gene, clone size, J gene, CDR3 protein, CDR3 DNA. A D gene is named only where the DNA matches it firmly. Only some rows state a clone size, as once, few, many or a class for expanded clones.

D: -
V: TRBV11-2
size: -
J: TRBJ1-2
CDR3: CASSLGPGYGYTF
DNA: TGTGCCAGCAGCTTAGGGCCAGGCTATGGCTACACCTTC

D: -
V: TRBV29-1
size: -
J: TRBJ1-1
CDR3: CSASTGMGAEAFF
DNA: TGCAGCGCCTCTACGGGGATGGGAGCTGAAGCTTTCTTT

D: -
V: TRBV19
size: -
J: TRBJ1-2
CDR3: CASSGGGGGYTF
DNA: TGTGCCAGTAGTGGCGGAGGAGGAGGCTACACCTTC

D: TRBD1
V: TRBV25-1
size: -
J: TRBJ1-4
CDR3: CASSEQTRGREKLFF
DNA: TGTGCCAGCAGTGAACAAACCAGGGGGCGTGAAAAACTGTTTTTT

D: -
V: TRBV11-2
size: -
J: TRBJ1-5
CDR3: CASSLGSGGSNQPQHF
DNA: TGTGCCAGCAGCTTAGGGTCGGGGGGTAGCAATCAGCCCCAGCATTTT

D: -
V: TRBV2
size: -
J: TRBJ2-2
CDR3: CALGRGSNTGELFF
DNA: TGTGCGCTCGGCAGGGGATCGAACACCGGGGAGCTGTTTTTT

D: -
V: TRBV7-2
size: -
J: TRBJ1-2
CDR3: CASSTRTGYGYTF
DNA: TGTGCCAGCAGCACGAGAACAGGGTACGGCTACACCTTC

D: -
V: TRBV7-8
size: -
J: TRBJ2-7
CDR3: CASSRTDRRAYEQYF
DNA: TGTGCCAGCAGCCGGACGGACAGGAGGGCCTACGAGCAGTACTTC

D: -
V: TRBV7-8
size: -
J: TRBJ1-6
CDR3: CASSPRTGSSYNSPLHF
DNA: TGTGCCAGCAGCCCTCGGACTGGGAGCTCCTATAATTCACCCCTCCACTTT

D: -
V: TRBV19
size: -
J: TRBJ2-3
CDR3: CASSVDGLTDTQYF
DNA: TGTGCCAGTAGTGTAGACGGTCTCACAGATACGCAGTATTTT

D: TRBD1
V: TRBV7-3
size: -
J: TRBJ2-3
CDR3: CASSLTRTGKGDTQYF
DNA: TGTGCCAGCAGCTTAACGCGGACAGGGAAGGGAGATACGCAGTATTTT

D: -
V: TRBV11-3
size: few
J: TRBJ1-1
CDR3: CASSLAGGRPEAFF
DNA: TGTGCCAGCAGCTTAGCGGGGGGCCGCCCTGAAGCTTTCTTT

D: TRBD1
V: TRBV2
size: -
J: TRBJ1-1
CDR3: CASSPTGESTEAFF
DNA: TGTGCCAGCAGCCCGACAGGGGAAAGCACTGAAGCTTTCTTT

D: -
V: TRBV6-5
size: -
J: TRBJ1-4
CDR3: CASRPDSATNEKLFF
DNA: TGTGCCAGCAGACCCGACAGCGCAACTAATGAAAAACTGTTTTTT

D: -
V: TRBV18
size: -
J: TRBJ1-1
CDR3: CASSPIPVNTEAFF
DNA: TGTGCCAGCTCACCGATACCAGTGAACACTGAAGCTTTCTTT